This T cell receptor (beta chain) derives from a study of beta chain features in type 1 diabetes. Study-level results: A moderate, significant TCRB CDR3 shortening appeared in type 1 diabetes across four CD4+ subsets. For type 1 diabetes patients, VDJ junctions showed fewer insertions and more deletions.

Staining for CD45RO/CCR7/CD25/CD127/CD95/CD27 allowed sorting of CD4+ naive, central memory, regulatory and stem cell-like memory cells. The authors obtained over 95% purity in all sorted populations. This clone was observed a handful of times. Its antigen is still unknown. The isolated RNA, all of it, was reverse transcribed, so expressed TCRB transcripts were what got sequenced. Using immunoSEQ multiplex PCR, the repertoire was profiled, and TCRdb retains in-frame clones only, with some absent. Of over 150,000 clones listed, under 9.5% are singletons. The sequence was obtained from a young man in good health. The sequenced sample consisted of central memory CD4+ T cells from blood.

The CDR3 DNA reads as TGTGCCAGCAGTACCTCCGGGGGGACCTATGGCTACACCTTC. Translated, it gives CASSTSGGTYGYTF. The chain couples TRBV28 to TRBJ1-2, with D possibly matching TRBD1 (5 bases). The CDR3 is 14 residues long. V lost 5 bases and J lost 4, with 14 bases in between. Germline CDR1 is MDHEN and CDR2 is SYDVKM.